The T cell receptor (beta chain) described here comes from a study of PD-L1 blockade in urothelial cancer. Study context: Atezolizumab therapy began for patients in the mid-2010s, dosed at 1,200 mg intravenously every 3 weeks. Patients' histories included 0 to 3 prior chemotherapy regimens.

Time point specified: peripheral blood 6 weeks after treatment start. Clones were read by immunoSEQ multiplex PCR, and TCRdb kept only the in-frame ones, dropping some. The sample consists of some 41,000 clones, about 88% of them appearing once. CDR3 length: 14 amino acids. V lost 4 bases and J lost 1; bases outside the gene matches: 4. Germline V gives CDR1 SGHRS, CDR2 YFSETQ. This chain joins TRBV5-1 and TRBJ1-1; 7 bases are shared with TRBD1. This material consisted of PBMCs, taken around atezolizumab (anti-PD-L1) treatment. This receptor was obtained from a man in his 70s with urothelial cancer. The CDR3 spells CASSQQGPNTEAFF. The CDR3 region has the DNA TGCGCCAGCAGCCAACAGGGGCCGAACACTGAAGCTTTCTTT.